The present T cell receptor beta chain was sequenced within a study of monozygotic twins with inflammatory bowel disease. TCRdb re-called the 5' RACE reads and catalogs CDR3 proteins one per entry, DNA excluded. The table lists some 300,000 distinct CDR3 sequences. The germline V gene encodes CDR1 MNHEY and CDR2 SVGAGI. This CDR3 is built from 16 residues. This clonotype was sampled from a human donor with ulcerative colitis or Crohn's disease, or a healthy co-twin of an affected twin (not recorded which). The chain links TRBV6-5 to TRBJ2-1; without DNA, the TCRdb call of TRBD2 cannot be checked. Material for sequencing was blood. This chain's CDR3 is CASSYSGGRANNEQFF.